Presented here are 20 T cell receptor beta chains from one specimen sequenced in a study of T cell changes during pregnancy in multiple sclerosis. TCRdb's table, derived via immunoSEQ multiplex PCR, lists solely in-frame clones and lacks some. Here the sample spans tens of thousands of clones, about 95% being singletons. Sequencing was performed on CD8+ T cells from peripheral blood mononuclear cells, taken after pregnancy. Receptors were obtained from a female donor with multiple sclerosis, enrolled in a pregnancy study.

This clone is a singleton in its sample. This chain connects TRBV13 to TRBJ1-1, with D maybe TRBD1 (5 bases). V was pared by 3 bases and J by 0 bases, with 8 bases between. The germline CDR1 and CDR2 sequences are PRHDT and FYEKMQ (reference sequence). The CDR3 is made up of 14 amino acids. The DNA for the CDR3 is TGTGCCAGCAGCTTCGACAGTTTGAACACTGAAGCTTTCTTT. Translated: CASSFDSLNTEAFF. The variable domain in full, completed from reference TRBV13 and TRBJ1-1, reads AAGVIQSPRHLIKEKRETATLKCYPIPRHDTVYWYQQGPGQDPQFLISFYEKMQSDKGSIPDRFSAQQFSDYHSELNMSSLELGDSALYFCASSFDSLNTEAFFGQGTRLTVV.

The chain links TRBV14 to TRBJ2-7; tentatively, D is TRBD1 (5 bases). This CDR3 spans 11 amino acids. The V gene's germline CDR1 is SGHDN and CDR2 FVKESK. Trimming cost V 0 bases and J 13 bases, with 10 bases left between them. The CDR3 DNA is TGTGCCAGCAGCCAAGATGACAGAAGTTACTTC. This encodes CASSQDDRSYF.

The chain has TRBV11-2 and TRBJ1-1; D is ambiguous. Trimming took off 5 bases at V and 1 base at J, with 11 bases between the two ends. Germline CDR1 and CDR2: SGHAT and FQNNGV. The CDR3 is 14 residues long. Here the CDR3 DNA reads TGTGCCAGCAGCCCCCGCGGGTCGAACACTGAAGCTTTCTTT. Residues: CASSPRGSNTEAFF. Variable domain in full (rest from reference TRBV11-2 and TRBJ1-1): EAGVAQSPRYKIIEKRQSVAFWCNPISGHATLYWYQQILGQGPKLLIQFQNNGVVDDSQLPKDRFSAERLKGVDSTLKIQPAKLEDSAVYLCASSPRGSNTEAFFGQGTRLTVV.

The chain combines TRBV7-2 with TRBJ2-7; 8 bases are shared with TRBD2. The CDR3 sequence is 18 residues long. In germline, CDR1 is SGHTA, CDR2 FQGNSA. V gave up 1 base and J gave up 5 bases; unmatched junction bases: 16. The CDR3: CASSLDFLPMGGRNEQYF. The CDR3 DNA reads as TGTGCCAGCAGCTTAGACTTCCTCCCCATGGGCGGGAGGAACGAGCAGTACTTC.

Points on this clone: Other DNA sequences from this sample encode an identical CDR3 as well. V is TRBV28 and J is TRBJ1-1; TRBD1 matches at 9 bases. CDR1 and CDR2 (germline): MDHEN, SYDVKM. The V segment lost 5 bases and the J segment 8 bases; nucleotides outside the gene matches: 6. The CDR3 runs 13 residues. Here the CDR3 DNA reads TGTGCCAGCAGTCTCGGGACAGGGTCGGAAGCTTTCTTT. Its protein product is CASSLGTGSEAFF.

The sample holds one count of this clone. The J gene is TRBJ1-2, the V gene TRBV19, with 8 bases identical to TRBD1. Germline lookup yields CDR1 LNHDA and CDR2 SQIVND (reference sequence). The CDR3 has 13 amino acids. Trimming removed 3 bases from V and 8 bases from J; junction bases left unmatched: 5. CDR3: CASSMMTGEGYTF. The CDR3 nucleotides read TGTGCCAGTAGTATGATGACAGGGGAAGGCTACACCTTC.

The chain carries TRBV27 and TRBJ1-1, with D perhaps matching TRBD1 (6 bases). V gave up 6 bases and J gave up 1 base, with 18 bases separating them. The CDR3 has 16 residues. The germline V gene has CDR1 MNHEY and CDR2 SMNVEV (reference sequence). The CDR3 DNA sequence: TGTGCCAGCAGCCCCCCGGGGGGGCGGACGAACACTGAAGCTTTCTTT. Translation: CASSPPGGRTNTEAFF.

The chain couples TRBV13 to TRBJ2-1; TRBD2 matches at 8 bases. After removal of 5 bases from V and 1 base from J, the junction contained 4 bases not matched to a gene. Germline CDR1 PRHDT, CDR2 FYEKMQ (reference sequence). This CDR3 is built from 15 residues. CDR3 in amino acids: CASSLRLASYNEQFF. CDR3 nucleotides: TGTGCCAGCAGCCTCAGACTAGCGTCCTACAATGAGCAGTTCTTC. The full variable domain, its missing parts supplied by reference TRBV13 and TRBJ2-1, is AAGVIQSPRHLIKEKRETATLKCYPIPRHDTVYWYQQGPGQDPQFLISFYEKMQSDKGSIPDRFSAQQFSDYHSELNMSSLELGDSALYFCASSLRLASYNEQFFGPGTRLTVL.

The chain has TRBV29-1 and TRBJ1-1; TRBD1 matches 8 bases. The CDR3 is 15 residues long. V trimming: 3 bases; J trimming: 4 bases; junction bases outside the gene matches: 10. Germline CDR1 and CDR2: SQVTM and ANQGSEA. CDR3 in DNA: TGCAGCGTTGACTTCCCCGGGACAGGAGGCACTGAAGCTTTCTTT. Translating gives CSVDFPGTGGTEAFF.

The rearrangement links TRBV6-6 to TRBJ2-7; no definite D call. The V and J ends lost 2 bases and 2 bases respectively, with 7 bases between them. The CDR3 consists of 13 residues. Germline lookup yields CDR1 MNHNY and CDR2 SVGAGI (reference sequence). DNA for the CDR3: TGTGCCAGCAGTTACCTGGGCCCCTACGAGCAGTACTTC. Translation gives CASSYLGPYEQYF.

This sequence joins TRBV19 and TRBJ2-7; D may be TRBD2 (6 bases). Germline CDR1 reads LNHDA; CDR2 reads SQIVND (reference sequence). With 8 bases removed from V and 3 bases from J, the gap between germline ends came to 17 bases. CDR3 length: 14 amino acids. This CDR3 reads CASGDVGRHYEQYF. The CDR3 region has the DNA TGTGCCAGTGGGGACGTGGGGAGGCACTACGAGCAGTACTTC.

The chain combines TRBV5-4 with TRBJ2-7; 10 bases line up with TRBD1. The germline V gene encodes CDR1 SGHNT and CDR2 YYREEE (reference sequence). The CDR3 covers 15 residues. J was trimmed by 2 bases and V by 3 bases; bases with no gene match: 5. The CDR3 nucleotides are TGTGCCAGCAGCTCCGGACAGGGGGACACCTACGAGCAGTACTTC. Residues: CASSSGQGDTYEQYF.

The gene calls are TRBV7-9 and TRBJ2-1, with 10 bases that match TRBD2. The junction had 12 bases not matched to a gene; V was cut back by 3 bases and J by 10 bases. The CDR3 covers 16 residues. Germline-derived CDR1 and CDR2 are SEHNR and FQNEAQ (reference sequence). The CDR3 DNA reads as TGTGCCAGCAGCTTTGGTGGGGGTACTAGCGGGACCGAGCAGTTCTTC. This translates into CASSFGGGTSGTEQFF.

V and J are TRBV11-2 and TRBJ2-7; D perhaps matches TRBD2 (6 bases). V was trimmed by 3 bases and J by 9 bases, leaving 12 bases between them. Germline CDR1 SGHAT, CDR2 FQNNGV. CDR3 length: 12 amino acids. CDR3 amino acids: CASSFEGAGQYF. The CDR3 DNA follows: TGTGCCAGCAGCTTCGAAGGAGCGGGGCAGTACTTC.

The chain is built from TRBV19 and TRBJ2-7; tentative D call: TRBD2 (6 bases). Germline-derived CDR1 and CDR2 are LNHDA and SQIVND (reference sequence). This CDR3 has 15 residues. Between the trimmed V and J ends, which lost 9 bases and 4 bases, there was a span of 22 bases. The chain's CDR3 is CASTPSGPGVYEQYF. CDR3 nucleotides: TGTGCCAGCACCCCATCGGGGCCGGGGGTTTACGAGCAGTACTTC.

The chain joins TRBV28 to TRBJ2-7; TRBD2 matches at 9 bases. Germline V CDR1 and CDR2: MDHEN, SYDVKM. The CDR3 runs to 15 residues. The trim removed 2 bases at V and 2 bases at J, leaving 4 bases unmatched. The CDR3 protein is CASSLRLAGPYEQYF. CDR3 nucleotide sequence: TGTGCCAGCAGTTTAAGGCTAGCGGGACCCTACGAGCAGTACTTC. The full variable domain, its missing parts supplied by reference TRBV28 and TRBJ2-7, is DVKVTQSSRYLVKRTGEKVFLECVQDMDHENMFWYRQDPGLGLRLIYFSYDVKMKEKGDIPEGYSVSREKKERFSLILESASTNQTSMYLCASSLRLAGPYEQYFGPGTRLTVT.

CDR3 in amino acids: CASSLGVERDSPLHF. The CDR3 bases are TGCGCCAGCAGCTTGGGGGTGGAGCGAGACTCACCCCTCCACTTT. This chain connects TRBV5-1 to TRBJ1-6; D is unresolved. The CDR3 extends over 15 amino acids. Germline CDR1 is SGHRS and CDR2 is YFSETQ. Trimming left V 0 bases short and J 10 bases short, with 14 bases between.

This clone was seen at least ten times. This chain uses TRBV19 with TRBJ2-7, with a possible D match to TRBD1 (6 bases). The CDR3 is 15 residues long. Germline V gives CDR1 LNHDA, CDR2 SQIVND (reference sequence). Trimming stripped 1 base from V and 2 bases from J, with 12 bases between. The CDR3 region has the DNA TGTGCCAGTAGTATAGCGTCGGACAGAGCCTACGAGCAGTACTTC. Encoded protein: CASSIASDRAYEQYF.

The CDR3 DNA reads as TGCGCCAGCAGCGAGGACAGGGTTAGCTCCTACGAGCAGTACTTC. Translating it yields CASSEDRVSSYEQYF. The chain carries TRBV5-1 and TRBJ2-7; 8 nucleotides agree with TRBD1. Germline loops: CDR1 SGHRS, CDR2 YFSETQ. The CDR3 contains 15 residues. The trim removed 4 bases at V and 0 bases at J, leaving 6 bases unmatched.

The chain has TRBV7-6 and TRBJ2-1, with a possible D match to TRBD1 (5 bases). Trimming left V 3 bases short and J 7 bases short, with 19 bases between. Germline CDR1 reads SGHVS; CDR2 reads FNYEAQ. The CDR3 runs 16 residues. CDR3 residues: CASSFAGNILVNEQFF. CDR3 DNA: TGTGCCAGCAGCTTTGCAGGGAATATTTTAGTGAATGAGCAGTTCTTC.